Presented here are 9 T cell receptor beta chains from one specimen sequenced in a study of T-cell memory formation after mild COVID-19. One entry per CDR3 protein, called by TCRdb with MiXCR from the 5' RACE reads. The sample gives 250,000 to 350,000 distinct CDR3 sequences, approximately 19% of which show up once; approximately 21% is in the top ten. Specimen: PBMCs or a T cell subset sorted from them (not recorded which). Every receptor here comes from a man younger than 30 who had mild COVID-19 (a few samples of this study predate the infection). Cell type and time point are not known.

CDR3 DNA sequence: TGTGCCAGCAGCTTAGCCCCCGGGGCCCAGCATTTT. This encodes CASSLAPGAQHF. This sequence joins TRBV7-9 and TRBJ1-5; no definite D call. Trimming pared 0 bases from V and 11 bases from J, leaving 8 bases between. The CDR3 runs 12 residues. Germline-derived CDR1 and CDR2 are SEHNR and FQNEAQ (reference sequence).

CDR3 in amino acids: CASSPRPIYATNEKLFF. DNA for the CDR3: TGTGCCAGCAGCCCCCGCCCCATTTATGCAACTAATGAAAAACTGTTTTTT. The gene calls are TRBV7-2 and TRBJ1-4, with D hard to call. The germline V gene encodes CDR1 SGHTA and CDR2 FQGNSA. This CDR3 spans 17 amino acids. V gave up 5 bases and J gave up 0 bases, with 16 bases separating them. Supplemented by reference TRBV7-2 and TRBJ1-4, the full variable domain reads GAGVSQSPSNKVTEKGKDVELRCDPISGHTALYWYRQSLGQGLEFLIYFQGNSAPDKSGLPSDRFSAERTGGSVSTLTIQRTQQEDSAVYLCASSPRPIYATNEKLFFGSGTQLSVL.

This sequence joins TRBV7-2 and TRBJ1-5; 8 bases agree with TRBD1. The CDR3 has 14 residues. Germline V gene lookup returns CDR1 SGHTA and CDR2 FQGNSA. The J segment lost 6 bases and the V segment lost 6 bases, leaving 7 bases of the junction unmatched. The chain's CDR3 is CASRQQGDAQPQHF. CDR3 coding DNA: TGTGCCAGCAGGCAACAGGGGGATGCTCAGCCCCAGCATTTT.

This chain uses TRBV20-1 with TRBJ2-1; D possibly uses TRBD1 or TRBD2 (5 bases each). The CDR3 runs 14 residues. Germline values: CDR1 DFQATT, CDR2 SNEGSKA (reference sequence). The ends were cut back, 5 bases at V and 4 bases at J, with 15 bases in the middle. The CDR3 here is CSAATGTLYNEQFF. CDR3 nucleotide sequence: TGCAGTGCTGCGACCGGGACCCTGTACAATGAGCAGTTCTTC.

Here the CDR3 DNA reads TGCAGTGCGCAACCCCCGGGACCACGGGAGCAGTACTTC. Translation gives CSAQPPGPREQYF. The chain has TRBV20-1 and TRBJ2-7; the D call may be TRBD1 or TRBD2 (5 bases each). The germline V gene encodes CDR1 DFQATT and CDR2 SNEGSKA (reference sequence). V shed 6 bases and J shed 7 bases, with 19 bases lying between them. The CDR3 length is 13 residues.

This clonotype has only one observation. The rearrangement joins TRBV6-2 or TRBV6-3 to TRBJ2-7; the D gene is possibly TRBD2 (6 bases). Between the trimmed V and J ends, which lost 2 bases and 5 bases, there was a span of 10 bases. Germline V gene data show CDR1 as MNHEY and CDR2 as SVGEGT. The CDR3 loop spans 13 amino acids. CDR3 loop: CASSYNRLDEQYF. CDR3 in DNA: TGTGCCAGCAGTTACAACAGACTAGACGAGCAGTACTTC.

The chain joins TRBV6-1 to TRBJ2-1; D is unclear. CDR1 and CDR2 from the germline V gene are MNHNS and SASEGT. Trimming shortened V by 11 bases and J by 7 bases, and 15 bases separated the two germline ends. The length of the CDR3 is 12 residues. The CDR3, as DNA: TGTGCCGGGGAAGGGTCCCGAAATGAGCAGTTCTTC. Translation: CAGEGSRNEQFF.

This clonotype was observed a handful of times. Written as DNA, the CDR3 is TGTGCCAGCAGCCAAGATCTTACAGGGAGAGTGTACAATGAGCAGTTCTTC. It encodes CASSQDLTGRVYNEQFF. This chain uses TRBV4-2 with TRBJ2-1; perhaps TRBD1 as D (6 bases). Trimming cost V 0 bases and J 4 bases, with 16 bases left between them. CDR1 and CDR2 from the germline V gene are LGHNA and YNFKEQ. This CDR3 spans 17 amino acids.

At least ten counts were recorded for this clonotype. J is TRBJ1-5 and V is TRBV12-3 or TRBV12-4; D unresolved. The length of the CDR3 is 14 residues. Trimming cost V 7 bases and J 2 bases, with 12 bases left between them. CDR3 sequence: CASTLSLGNQPQHF. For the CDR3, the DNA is TGTGCCAGCACTCTGTCTTTGGGCAATCAGCCCCAGCATTTT.